One sample yielded the 23 T cell receptor beta chains listed below, sequenced in a study of PD-1 blockade in classical Hodgkin lymphoma. There was relapse after autologous stem cell transplantation in every patient, and there was variation in brentuximab vedotin exposure. Sequencing used immunoSEQ multiplex PCR; TCRdb keeps in-frame clones, though not all of them. The table records 14,000 to 15,000 clones, around 88% of them present only once. The input for sequencing was peripheral blood mononuclear cells (PBMCs), taken before the second cycle of nivolumab. These TCRs come from a human donor with classical Hodgkin lymphoma.

V gene TRBV6-5 combines with J gene TRBJ1-2; perhaps TRBD1 as D (5 bases). The CDR3 covers 15 residues. The V and J ends lost 0 bases and 7 bases respectively, with 15 bases between them. The germline V gene encodes CDR1 MNHEY and CDR2 SVGAGI. The CDR3 region has the DNA TGTGCCAGCAGTTACTCGGGGCTCGGCTTCGGTGGCTACACCTTC. As protein: CASSYSGLGFGGYTF.

This chain uses TRBV29-1 with TRBJ2-2, with TRBD1 matching 9 bases. The CDR3 has 17 amino acids. J was trimmed by 7 bases and V by 5 bases; bases with no gene match: 17. The V gene's germline CDR1 is SQVTM and CDR2 ANQGSEA. CDR3 in amino acids: CSVTPRGTGSGGGELFF. The CDR3 coding sequence is TGCAGCGTTACCCCCCGGGGGACAGGGAGCGGCGGCGGGGAGCTGTTTTTT.

The rearrangement links TRBV7-9 to TRBJ1-1; no clear D. The germline V gene encodes CDR1 SEHNR and CDR2 FQNEAQ (reference sequence). CDR3 size: 13 residues. V shed 3 bases and J shed 4 bases, with 9 bases lying between them. The CDR3 nucleotides read TGTGCCAGCAGCTTCGACGGACCCACTGAAGCTTTCTTT. It specifies CASSFDGPTEAFF.

This chain uses TRBV5-1 with TRBJ2-7; no reliable D call. The CDR3 is made up of 12 amino acids. Germline V gives CDR1 SGHRS, CDR2 YFSETQ. V lost 3 bases and J 3 bases, leaving 7 bases between the germline ends. The CDR3 here is CASSSSRYEQYF. The CDR3 DNA reads as TGCGCCAGCAGCTCCTCGCGCTACGAGCAGTACTTC.

The chain is built from TRBV10-3 and TRBJ2-3; 9 bases line up with TRBD2. The V gene's germline CDR1 is ENHRY and CDR2 SYGVKD. The CDR3 sequence is 15 residues long. V lost 6 bases and J lost 4; bases outside the gene matches: 8. CDR3 in DNA: TGTGCCATCAGCATCCTAGCGGGACCACCAGATACGCAGTATTTT. Its translation is CAISILAGPPDTQYF.

The chain has TRBV18 and TRBJ1-5; 7 nucleotides line up with TRBD1. This CDR3 contains 14 residues. Germline CDR1 reads KGHSH; CDR2 reads LQKENI. Trimming removed 3 bases from V and 5 bases from J; junction bases left unmatched: 4. In DNA, the CDR3 is TGTGCCAGCTCACCGACAGGGAAAGATCAGCCCCAGCATTTT. Its protein is CASSPTGKDQPQHF.

This clone was observed once. CDR3 coding DNA: TGTGCTAGTGCCGTCAGAGAGGGAGCTAACTATGGCTACACCTTC. This codes for CASAVREGANYGYTF. This rearrangement joins TRBV12-5 to TRBJ1-2; D unclear. Germline V gene data show CDR1 as LGHNT and CDR2 as FRNRAP. CDR3 size: 15 residues. V gave up 7 bases and J gave up 0 bases, with 15 bases separating them.

The chain combines TRBV18 with TRBJ2-5; no reliable D call. Germline CDR1 is KGHSH and CDR2 is LQKENI. V lost 2 bases and J 3 bases, leaving 10 bases between the germline ends. The length of the CDR3 is 14 residues. The chain's CDR3 is CASSPATDKETQYF. CDR3 coding DNA: TGTGCCAGCTCACCAGCAACTGACAAAGAGACCCAGTACTTC.

This clone was seen a few times. This chain joins TRBV11-2 and TRBJ2-1, with D unresolved. The CDR3 is 15 amino acids. V was trimmed by 5 bases and J by 6 bases, leaving 17 bases between them. CDR1 is SGHAT, CDR2 FQNNGV, per germline. CDR3 in amino acids: CASSPPLSGANEQFF. CDR3 DNA sequence: TGTGCCAGCAGCCCGCCCCTGTCTGGCGCCAATGAGCAGTTCTTC. The variable domain in full, completed from reference TRBV11-2 and TRBJ2-1, reads EAGVAQSPRYKIIEKRQSVAFWCNPISGHATLYWYQQILGQGPKLLIQFQNNGVVDDSQLPKDRFSAERLKGVDSTLKIQPAKLEDSAVYLCASSPPLSGANEQFFGPGTRLTVL.

The V and J genes are TRBV7-2 and TRBJ1-1; no reliable D call. V lost 1 base and J 7 bases, leaving 7 bases between the germline ends. Germline V lookup: CDR1 SGHTA, CDR2 FQGNSA. The CDR3 is 12 amino acids. The CDR3 is CASSLDIGEAFF. In DNA, the CDR3 is TGTGCCAGCAGCTTAGACATCGGTGAAGCTTTCTTT. Complete variable domain (other parts from reference TRBV7-2 and TRBJ1-1): GAGVSQSPSNKVTEKGKDVELRCDPISGHTALYWYRQSLGQGLEFLIYFQGNSAPDKSGLPSDRFSAERTGGSVSTLTIQRTQQEDSAVYLCASSLDIGEAFFGQGTRLTVV.

This clone was found once. This chain links TRBV5-1 with TRBJ2-5; tentatively, D is TRBD1 (6 bases). Germline values: CDR1 SGHRS, CDR2 YFSETQ. Trimming removed 0 bases from V and 5 bases from J, with 14 bases in between. The CDR3 is 15 residues long. Here the CDR3 reads CASSLDDSTGETQYF. The CDR3 DNA is TGCGCCAGCAGCTTGGACGACAGCACAGGGGAGACCCAGTACTTC.

The rearrangement uses TRBV28 and TRBJ1-4, with D hard to call. Germline-derived CDR1 and CDR2 are MDHEN and SYDVKM. Trimming took 3 bases from V and 6 from J, leaving 11 bases between them. The CDR3 is 14 residues long. The CDR3 DNA sequence: TGTGCCAGCAGTTTGAGGGCAGAGGATGAAAAACTGTTTTTT. Its translation is CASSLRAEDEKLFF.

The chain employs TRBV14 and TRBJ1-2; no reliable D call. The germline CDR1 and CDR2 sequences are SGHDN and FVKESK. The germline V and J ends were trimmed by 3 bases and 2 bases, with 13 bases remaining between them. This CDR3 spans 15 amino acids. The CDR3 spells CASSQDGRLNYGYTF. The CDR3 nucleotides read TGTGCCAGCAGCCAGGACGGCCGATTGAACTATGGCTACACCTTC.

The chain joins TRBV18 to TRBJ2-3, with 8 bases lining up with TRBD1. The CDR3 runs to 15 residues. The germline V gene encodes CDR1 KGHSH and CDR2 LQKENI. V lost 4 bases, J lost 0 bases, and 3 bases stayed unmatched. CDR3 coding DNA: TGTGCCAGCTCACGCCGGACAGGGAGCACAGATACGCAGTATTTT. Amino acids: CASSRRTGSTDTQYF.

V usage is TRBV7-3 and J usage is TRBJ2-3, with 8 bases that match TRBD1. The V and J ends lost 2 bases and 1 base, in that order; junction bases with no gene match: 5. This CDR3 region has 16 residues. The germline gives CDR1 SGHTA, CDR2 FQGTGA. CDR3 DNA sequence: TGTGCCAGCAGCTTACAGGGGGCGCGGGGCACAGATACGCAGTATTTT. This encodes CASSLQGARGTDTQYF. The full variable domain, its missing parts supplied by reference TRBV7-3 and TRBJ2-3, is GAGVSQTPSNKVTEKGKYVELRCDPISGHTALYWYRQSLGQGPEFLIYFQGTGAADDSGLPNDRFFAVRPEGSVSTLKIQRTERGDSAVYLCASSLQGARGTDTQYFGPGTRLTVL.

The V gene is TRBV21-1, the J gene TRBJ1-1; no check of the table's D call, TRBD1, against the DNA was made. TRBV21-1 is a recognized pseudogene. This CDR3 is 14 amino acids long. The CDR3 DNA reads TGTGCCAGCAGCAAAACAGGAGTGAACACTGAAGCTTTCTTT. Translating gives CASSKTGVNTEAFF.

Comments on this clone: One end of the junction varies from germline; a read error may be responsible. The chain recombines TRBV7-7 with TRBJ2-1; D perhaps matches TRBD1 (6 bases). Germline-derived CDR1 and CDR2 are SSHAT and FNYEAQ (reference sequence). The CDR3 consists of 13 residues. The CDR3 region is CASSSNRRTVQFF. The CDR3 DNA reads TGTGCTAGCAGCTCCAACCGGAGGACAGTGCAGTTCTTC.

This clone was recorded only once. At one end, the junction sequence differs from germline, possibly due to a read error. J is TRBJ2-5 and V is TRBV13; TRBD1 matches 10 bases. CDR1 and CDR2 from the germline V gene are PRHDT and FYEKMQ (reference sequence). The CDR3 runs to 21 residues. Here the CDR3 reads CASSLGVIRFSGQGTPETQYF. CDR3 DNA: TGTGCCAGCAGCCTAGGGGTCATAAGATTCTCGGGACAGGGGACCCCAGAGACCCAGTACTTC.

This sequence joins TRBV6-5 and TRBJ2-2, with D hard to call. The CDR3 has 15 amino acids. Germline assignment: CDR1 MNHEY and CDR2 SVGAGI. Trimming stripped 1 base from V and 4 bases from J, with 10 bases between. The CDR3 region is CASSYWTRGTGELFF. CDR3 DNA sequence: TGTGCCAGCAGTTACTGGACCCGTGGCACCGGGGAGCTGTTTTTT.

The V call is TRBV7-9, the J call TRBJ1-5; 7 bases agree with TRBD1. The CDR3 is made up of 15 amino acids. CDR1 and CDR2 from the germline V gene are SEHNR and FQNEAQ (reference sequence). V lost 5 bases to trimming and J lost 3 bases; unmatched junction nucleotides: 7. CDR3 nucleotide sequence: TGTGCCAGCAGCCTTGGGGACAGCCCCAATCAGCCCCAGCATTTT. The encoded protein is CASSLGDSPNQPQHF. Complete variable domain (other parts from reference TRBV7-9 and TRBJ1-5): DTGVSQNPRHKITKRGQNVTFRCDPISEHNRLYWYRQTLGQGPEFLTYFQNEAQLEKSRLLSDRFSAERPKGSFSTLEIQRTEQGDSAMYLCASSLGDSPNQPQHFGDGTRLSIL.

The chain is built from TRBV4-3 and TRBJ1-1; TRBD1 is a possible D gene (5 bases). This CDR3 comprises 14 residues. Germline-derived CDR1 and CDR2 are LGHNA and YSLEER. Trimming took 0 bases from V and 1 from J, leaving 6 bases between them. The CDR3: CASSQDRGNTEAFF. In DNA form, the CDR3 reads TGCGCCAGCAGCCAAGATAGGGGGAACACTGAAGCTTTCTTT.

This chain uses TRBV5-1 with TRBJ1-6; D is unresolved. The V gene lost 4 bases and the J gene lost 7 bases, with 27 bases spanning the gap. Per germline, CDR1 SGHRS and CDR2 YFSETQ. CDR3 length: 19 amino acids. CDR3 loop: CASSPRSSNTETPNSPLHF. In DNA, the CDR3 is TGCGCCAGCAGCCCCCGGAGCAGTAATACCGAAACCCCAAATTCACCCCTCCACTTT.

The chain has TRBV27 and TRBJ1-2; possible D gene TRBD1, 5 bases. Between the trimmed V and J ends, which lost 5 bases and 2 bases, there was a span of 15 bases. CDR1 and CDR2 (germline): MNHEY, SMNVEV (reference sequence). CDR3 length: 15 residues. The chain's CDR3 is CASSRRGAPNYGYTF. CDR3 coding DNA: TGTGCCAGCAGTCGGAGAGGGGCGCCAAACTATGGCTACACCTTC.